The source of this T cell receptor beta chain is a study of shared clonotypes between healthy human individuals (dated by TCRdb to 2019 to 2021). With respect to the entire study: A couple of women and three men aged 18 to 49 years were included in the cohort. Blood TCR repertoires of about 5 healthy adults were deeply sequenced to estimate repertoire size and the extent of clonotype sharing between individuals. To increase sequencing depth and limit assay-specific biases, TCR repertoire library preparation and sequencing were carried out by different laboratories using diverse techniques. Between about 0.9 and 8.9 billion PBMCs per donor were obtained by leukapheresis.

What the work shows at the level of the full study, not this receptor alone: Based on pairwise subsampling, the degree of clonotype sharing among donors was expected to be affected by sequencing depth. Sampling was restricted to blood, and TCR repertoires in tissue are likely to differ from TCR repertoires in blood. Because the study included only a small number of donors, the genetic and exposure-history diversity represented was limited.

TCR CDR3 regions were amplified from genomic DNA by multiplex PCR using the deep immunoSEQ assay. Genomic DNA extracted from each cell subset was distributed evenly over all wells of several immunoSEQ 96-well plates, and each plate served as one replicate. For unsorted PBMC, each replicate PCR was loaded with roughly 0.3 ug genomic DNA, equivalent to about 30,000 T cell genomes. Unsorted PBMC genomic DNA was sequenced across ten immunoSEQ deep assay plates. Purified libraries were quantified with a Qubit 3.0 fluorometer, sized on a Bioanalyzer 2100, and re-quantified with the KAPA Library Quantification kit. A separate single-read 150-cycle Illumina NextSeq 550 flow cell was used to sequence each immunoSEQ 96-well plate. The paper's processing steps were these. Because the immunoSEQ output included only junctional sequences and no quality scores, the filtering could not be the same as the filtering used for full-length reads. To assign V/J genes and CDR3, sequences were annotated against IMGT germline references using PyIR, a Python wrapper for IgBLAST v1.9. Any read was removed if the V/J assignment was weak (E-value above 1e-6), the CDR3 was missing, or the read contained stop codons, out-of-frame junctions, or ambiguous translated residues. V3J clonotypes were defined by identical inferred V gene, J gene, and CDR3 amino acid sequence. To compute the percentage overlap between repertoires, the number of shared unique clonotypes was divided by the size of the smaller repertoire. Richness of each repertoire was evaluated using RTK rarefaction, the Chao1 estimator, and Recon v2.1 estimates of unobserved clonotypes. Entries here come from immuneACCESS through TCRdb and include only in-frame sequences with V and J called. Some clones fail to appear in such tables; in the studies checked, an unresolved V gene covers under half of the shortfall, and the cause of the remainder is unknown. The V and J calls and clone size were taken over from that table, and D and trimming were inferred from the DNA. A total of about 500,000 clones appear in this sample, 77% of them only once. Approximately 12% of the sample lies in the top ten.

As for this clone: No cognate antigen has been identified for it. Qualities for individual bases were not recorded, and no much larger clone is one base off.

Healthy HIV-negative adults with no recently reported acute infections or vaccinations were included as donors. Every donor was a Caucasian adult living in Nashville, Tennessee, USA. For unsorted samples, some 90 million PBMCs were counted, and genomic DNA was extracted using the QIAamp DNA Blood Mini kit. After blood collection by leukapheresis, PBMCs were isolated using Ficoll-Histopaque density gradient centrifugation and then cryopreserved in the vapor phase of liquid nitrogen. This receptor was identified in a woman aged 40 to 50 in good health. Some clones in this sample may be carry-over from other donors' samples. Specimen: PBMCs.

The CDR3 reads as follows: CASSLRGTASGELFF. The base sequence is TGTGCCAGCAGTTTAAGGGGGACAGCTTCCGGGGAGCTGTTTTTT. The sequence is built from TRBV27 and TRBJ2-2; TRBD1 aligns with 7 central bases. V loses 2 bases at its end and J loses 6 bases; junction bases beyond the gene matches: 6. Measured from the cysteine to the phenylalanine, the CDR3 is 15 residues long. Only the CDR3 DNA is retained, 45 bases long and in frame from the first base. CDR1 is given as MNHEY and CDR2 as SMNVEV, both from the germline V gene (reference sequence).